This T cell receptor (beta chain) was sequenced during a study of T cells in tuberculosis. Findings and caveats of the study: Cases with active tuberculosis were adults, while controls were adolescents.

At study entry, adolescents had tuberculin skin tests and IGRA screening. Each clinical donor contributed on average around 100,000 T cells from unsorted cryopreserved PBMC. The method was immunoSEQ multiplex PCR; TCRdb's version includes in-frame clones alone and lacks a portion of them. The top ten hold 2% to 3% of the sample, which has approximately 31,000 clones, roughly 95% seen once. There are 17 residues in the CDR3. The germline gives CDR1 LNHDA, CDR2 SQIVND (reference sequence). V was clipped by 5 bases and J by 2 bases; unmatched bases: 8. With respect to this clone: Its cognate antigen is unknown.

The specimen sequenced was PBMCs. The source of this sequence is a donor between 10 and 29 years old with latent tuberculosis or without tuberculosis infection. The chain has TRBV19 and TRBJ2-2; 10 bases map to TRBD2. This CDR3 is CASSLSGLAANTGELFF. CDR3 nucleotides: TGTGCCAGTAGTCTATCCGGACTAGCGGCAAACACCGGGGAGCTGTTTTTT.